This is a list of T cell receptor beta chains from one sample in a study of technical replicates of blood from a few donors. Sequencing used immunoSEQ multiplex PCR; TCRdb keeps in-frame clones, though not all of them. In the table there are 65,000 to 95,000 clones, about 97% of which are singletons. What was sequenced was T cells isolated from PBMCs. Receptors were obtained from a human donor in good health. CDR3s include the opening cysteine and the closing phenylalanine or tryptophan. The order of the fields is V gene, D gene, clone size, J gene, CDR3 DNA, CDR3 protein. D genes are given only for firm matches. Clone size is stated in some rows and not others, as once, few, many or a class when expanded.

TRBV4-2	TRBD2	-	TRBJ2-1	TGTGCCAGCAGCGAGGGACTAGCGGGAGGGTATTACTACAATGAGCAGTTCTTC	CASSEGLAGGYYYNEQFF
TRBV11-3	TRBD2	-	TRBJ2-5	TGTGCCAGCAGCTTGCTAGCGGGAGGCCAAGAGACCCAGTACTTC	CASSLLAGGQETQYF
TRBV6-1	TRBD1	-	TRBJ1-1	TGTGCCAGCAGGACAGGGGGACCTTATGAAGCTTTCTTT	CASRTGGPYEAFF
TRBV2	TRBD2	-	TRBJ2-1	TGTGCCAGCGCCGGGGGGATAATAGCGGGAGCTTATAATGAGCAGTTCTTC	CASAGGIIAGAYNEQFF
TRBV5-1	TRBD1	-	TRBJ2-5	TGCGCCAGCAGCCGTTCGCTCCTACAGGGGGCACAAGAGACCCAGTACTTC	CASSRSLLQGAQETQYF
TRBV23-1	TRBD2	-	TRBJ2-7	TGCGCCAGCAGTCAAATGGGAGCGGGACCAAGGGGCGAGCAGTACTTC	CASSQMGAGPRGEQYF
TRBV9	-	-	TRBJ2-7	TGTGCCAGCAGCGTAGCGGGGGAAATCAGGTCCTACGAGCAGTACTTC	CASSVAGEIRSYEQYF
TRBV6-4	TRBD1	-	TRBJ1-2	TGTGCCAGCAGTGACAGAGGGGGCGACTTGGCTAACTATGGCTACACCTTC	CASSDRGGDLANYGYTF
TRBV11-1	-	few	TRBJ2-2	TGTGCCAGCAGCTTAGGCAGGAACATCGGGGAGCTGTTTTTT	CASSLGRNIGELFF
TRBV28	TRBD2	-	TRBJ2-7	TGTGCCAGCAGTCTCCTTGGACTAGCGGGGACCCTCTACGAGCAGTACTTC	CASSLLGLAGTLYEQYF
TRBV28	-	-	TRBJ2-3	TGTGCCAGCAGCATGGCCCCGCGGCGCACAGATACGCAGTATTTT	CASSMAPRRTDTQYF
TRBV29-1	TRBD1	-	TRBJ1-3	TGCAGCGCCGAACAGGGGTTAGGAAACACCATATATTTT	CSAEQGLGNTIYF
TRBV7-2	-	-	TRBJ2-1	TGTGCCAGCAGCTTAGAGTCCCTAAGCTCCTACAATGAGCAGTTCTTC	CASSLESLSSYNEQFF
TRBV29-1	-	once	TRBJ1-4	TGCAGCGTTGAAGACAGGGGATATGAAAAACTGTTTTTT	CSVEDRGYEKLFF
TRBV27	TRBD2	-	TRBJ2-1	TGTGCCAGCAGTCGCCTAGCGGGAGTCAATGAGCAGTTCTTC	CASSRLAGVNEQFF
TRBV9	-	-	TRBJ1-2	TGTGCCAGCAGCGGCGGGGGATATGGCTACACCTTC	CASSGGGYGYTF
TRBV4-1	TRBD2	-	TRBJ2-1	TGCGCCAGCAGCCCTCGACTAGCGGGAGGGCCCTACAATGAGCAGTTCTTC	CASSPRLAGGPYNEQFF
TRBV10-1	-	-	TRBJ2-7	TGCGCCAGCAGTGAGGCCAACGGAGTCTACGAGCAGTACTTC	CASSEANGVYEQYF
TRBV5-1	-	-	TRBJ1-3	TGCGCCAGCAGCTTAGGAGACTCTGGAAACACCATATATTTT	CASSLGDSGNTIYF
TRBV5-1	-	-	TRBJ2-7	TGCGCCAGCAGCGGGGACTTCTCCTACGAGCAGTACTTC	CASSGDFSYEQYF
TRBV5-1	-	-	TRBJ2-1	TGCGCCAGCAGTTATCGGGTAAGCTCCTACAATGAGCAGTTCTTC	CASSYRVSSYNEQFF
TRBV30	-	-	TRBJ2-3	TGTGCCTGTCGGGACATTCGCACAGATACGCAGTATTTT	CACRDIRTDTQYF
TRBV30	-	once	TRBJ1-3	TGTGCCTGGAGTTGGGGGGGCTCTGGAAACACCATATATTTT	CAWSWGGSGNTIYF
TRBV28	-	-	TRBJ2-2	TGTGCCAGCAGTTTCAGCACCGGGGAGCTGTTTTTT	CASSFSTGELFF
TRBV5-1	-	-	TRBJ2-1	TGCGCCAGCAGCGGGACGGGAGCCAATGAGCAGTTCTTC	CASSGTGANEQFF
TRBV27	TRBD2	-	TRBJ2-1	TGTGCCAGCAGTCTCGGACTAGCGGGAGAACCTGAGCAGTTCTTC	CASSLGLAGEPEQFF
TRBV4-1	-	-	TRBJ2-7	TGCGCCAGCAGCCAAGGCCCAGGCGTAACCTACGAGCAGTACTTC	CASSQGPGVTYEQYF
TRBV5-1	-	-	TRBJ2-4	TGCGCCAGCAGCTCCCAGGGACTCCCTGGATTGGACATTCAGTACTTC	CASSSQGLPGLDIQYF
TRBV5-4	-	few	TRBJ2-7	TGTGCCAGCAGCTTGGACAGGTCAAGCTCCTACGAGCAGTACTTC	CASSLDRSSSYEQYF
TRBV27	-	-	TRBJ2-2	TGTGCCAGCCTGGACTTCCTCAAACCTGGGGAGCTGTTTTTT	CASLDFLKPGELFF
TRBV10-3	-	-	TRBJ2-3	TGTGCCATCAGTGAGTCGATGGACGGGAGCGCAGATACGCAGTATTTT	CAISESMDGSADTQYF
TRBV4-3	TRBD1	-	TRBJ1-1	TGCGCCAGCAGTCTAGGACAGGCTAACACTGAAGCTTTCTTT	CASSLGQANTEAFF
TRBV7-2	-	-	TRBJ2-7	TGTGCCAGCGAGGGACATTCCTACGAGCAGTACTTC	CASEGHSYEQYF
TRBV6-5	-	-	TRBJ1-2	TGTGCCAGCAGTTACAAGCTAGGAAACTATGGCTACACCTTC	CASSYKLGNYGYTF
TRBV7-3	-	-	TRBJ2-1	TGTGCCAGCAGCTTAAAGGGCGGGAAGGCCAACAATGAGCAGTTCTTC	CASSLKGGKANNEQFF
TRBV6-5	TRBD2	-	TRBJ2-1	TGTGCCAGCAGTGTTCTAGCGGGAGGAAGGAATGAGCAGTTCTTC	CASSVLAGGRNEQFF
TRBV29-1	TRBD1	-	TRBJ1-4	TGCAGCGTTGAGGGACAGGGAACAGAAAAACTGTTTTTT	CSVEGQGTEKLFF
TRBV9	-	-	TRBJ2-1	TGTGCCAGCAGCGCTCTCCGGGACTCGATATACAATGAGCAGTTCTTC	CASSALRDSIYNEQFF
TRBV11-2	-	-	TRBJ1-1	TGTGCCAGCAGCTCTAGCCTGAACACTGAAGCTTTCTTT	CASSSSLNTEAFF
TRBV15	TRBD2	-	TRBJ2-7	TGTGCCACCAGCCGCTATCTCGGCGGGAGTCAGGGTACGCAGTACTTC	CATSRYLGGSQGTQYF
TRBV19	-	-	TRBJ1-5	TGTGCCAGTAAAGGAATTTGGGGGGATATTGTGCCCCAGCATTTT	CASKGIWGDIVPQHF
TRBV5-6	TRBD2	-	TRBJ2-7	TGTGCCAGCAGCTTGGGGGGGAGGGCTTCCTACGAGCAGTACTTC	CASSLGGRASYEQYF
TRBV10-1	TRBD1	-	TRBJ1-1	TGCGCCAGCAGTCTCACAGGGGAGGTCACTGAAGCTTTCTTT	CASSLTGEVTEAFF
TRBV4-3	-	-	TRBJ2-3	TGCGCCAGCAGCAAGAGCGACAGGCGCACAGATACGCAGTATTTT	CASSKSDRRTDTQYF
TRBV5-1	-	-	TRBJ2-3	TGCGCCACCAACGTGGGTGGGAGGACAGATACGCAGTATTTT	CATNVGGRTDTQYF
TRBV1	-	-	TRBJ2-2	TGCACCAGCAGCCAAGTAGAAGCGGGAGCGCACACCGGGGAGCTGTTTTTT	CTSSQVEAGAHTGELFF
TRBV4-2	TRBD1	-	TRBJ2-7	TGTGCCAGCAGCCAAGAAACGACAGGGGTAGTCTACGAGCAGTACTTC	CASSQETTGVVYEQYF
TRBV6-6	-	once	TRBJ2-7	TGTGCCAGCAGGGTAGACAGGTCCTACGAGCAGTACTTC	CASRVDRSYEQYF
TRBV4-2	TRBD1	-	TRBJ1-2	TGTGCCAGCAGCCAAGATGGGACAGCGACTTATGGCTACACCTTC	CASSQDGTATYGYTF
TRBV9	-	-	TRBJ2-5	TGTGCCAGCAGCGCCCTTTGGGGGGACCAGGAGACCCAGTACTTC	CASSALWGDQETQYF
TRBV2	-	once	TRBJ2-2	TGTGCCAGCAGCGTAATAGTGCTCGGGGAGCTGTTTTTT	CASSVIVLGELFF
TRBV11-2	-	-	TRBJ1-3	TGTGCCAGCAGCTTACAGGGGAAAAACACCATATATTTT	CASSLQGKNTIYF
TRBV7-2	-	-	TRBJ1-3	TGTGCCAGCAGCTTACTCCGGTCCTCTGGAAACACCATATATTTT	CASSLLRSSGNTIYF